Listed below are T cell receptor beta chains from one sample, sequenced in a study of lymphopenia after photon versus proton radiotherapy. Here immunoSEQ multiplex PCR was the method, and the copy in TCRdb shows in-frame clones only, minus some. The repertoire has about 4,900 clones, approximately 90% of them found once; the top ten carry over 20%. The sequencing used peripheral blood, collected from a patient treated with photon-based radiotherapy. The receptors were gathered from an older man with cholangiocarcinoma. CDR3s include the opening cysteine and the closing phenylalanine or tryptophan. The order of the fields is V gene, clone size, J gene, D gene, CDR3 DNA, CDR3 protein. D genes are given only for firm matches. Expanded clones get a size class; other rows say once, few or many, or leave the size out.

>TRBV6-5|-|TRBJ1-1|-
TGTGCCAGCGGCCAGGGATTGAACACTGAAGCTTTCTTT
CASGQGLNTEAFF
>TRBV9|-|TRBJ2-3|TRBD2
TGTGCCAGCAGCGTATTCAGCGGGGGGACCACAGATACGCAGTATTTT
CASSVFSGGTTDTQYF
>TRBV5-1|-|TRBJ1-2|-
TGCGCCAGCAGCACAGGGATGTCTAACTATGGCTACACCTTC
CASSTGMSNYGYTF
>TRBV6-1|once|TRBJ1-5|TRBD1
TGTGCCAGCAATCCCGGGACAGGACGCAATCAGCCCCAGCATTTT
CASNPGTGRNQPQHF
>TRBV28|-|TRBJ1-1|-
TGTGCCAGCAGTTTATCTCCCTTGGCCGGATTCAAAGCTTTCTTT
CASSLSPLAGFKAFF
>TRBV7-9|-|TRBJ2-1|-
TGTGCCAGCAGGATCGGGACAACATTAATCGATGAGCAGTTCTTC
CASRIGTTLIDEQFF
>TRBV6-6|-|TRBJ1-4|-
TGTGCCAGCAGCATAGAGTGGGAAGGGGAAAAACTGTTTTTT
CASSIEWEGEKLFF
>TRBV6-5|-|TRBJ2-3|TRBD2
TGTGCCAGCAAAGCTAGCGGGGGGACCGATACGCAGTATTTT
CASKASGGTDTQYF
>TRBV11-2|-|TRBJ2-2|-
TGTGCCAGCAGGCGTGCGCTCAACACCGGGGAGCTGTTTTTT
CASRRALNTGELFF
>TRBV5-1|-|TRBJ1-2|-
TGCGCCAGCAGCCCCGCCCCCAATAGCATTGGCTACACCTTC
CASSPAPNSIGYTF
>TRBV14|-|TRBJ2-5|TRBD2
TGTGCCAGCAGCCGACTAGCGCAGCGGTACCAAGAGACCCAGTACTTC
CASSRLAQRYQETQYF
>TRBV28|-|TRBJ2-2|-
TGTGCCAGCAGTCCCCAAGGACCGAACACCGGGGAGCTGTTTTTT
CASSPQGPNTGELFF
>TRBV6-5|-|TRBJ2-7|-
TGTGCCAGCAGTTACTCGATTCAGGGGGAGGGCGAGCAGTACTTC
CASSYSIQGEGEQYF
>TRBV5-1|-|TRBJ2-3|-
TGCGCCAGCAGACAGGACTCGGGGTTTGGCACAGATACGCAGTATTTT
CASRQDSGFGTDTQYF
>TRBV6-1|-|TRBJ1-6|TRBD1
TGTGCCAGCAGTGAGGCAGTCCACAGGGGGAACAGGTCACCCCTCCACTTT
CASSEAVHRGNRSPLHF
>TRBV5-1|-|TRBJ2-5|TRBD1
TGCGCCAGCATCTTGACAGGGGAAGAGACCCAGTACTTC
CASILTGEETQYF
>TRBV9|-|TRBJ1-1|-
TGTGCCAGCAGCCCCGCCCTGACAGCGAATCATCCCCAGAACACTGAAGCTTTCTTT
CASSPALTANHPQNTEAFF
>TRBV29-1|-|TRBJ1-1|TRBD1
TGCAGCGTAGGGGGACAGGGGAACACTGAAGCTTTCTTT
CSVGGQGNTEAFF
>TRBV28|once|TRBJ1-4|-
TGTGCCAGCAGTTTAAACGCCTATGGGGAAAAACTGTTTTTT
CASSLNAYGEKLFF
>TRBV5-1|few|TRBJ2-1|-
TGCGCCAGCAGCTTGATCGGGGGCCTCCTCAATGAGCAGTTCTTC
CASSLIGGLLNEQFF
>TRBV28|-|TRBJ2-5|-
TGTGCCAGCAGTTTACAACTGGTGACCCAGTACTTC
CASSLQLVTQYF
>TRBV4-2|-|TRBJ1-1|-
TGTGCCAGCAGCCTTTGGAGGGACATGAACACTGAAGCTTTCTTT
CASSLWRDMNTEAFF
>TRBV19|-|TRBJ1-2|-
TGTGCCAGTAGTCCGCTAGTGCACTATGGCTACACCTTC
CASSPLVHYGYTF
>TRBV6-4|-|TRBJ1-2|TRBD1
TGTGCCAGCAGACCCGACAGGGGTGGCTACACCTTC
CASRPDRGGYTF
>TRBV5-5|-|TRBJ1-1|-
TGTGCCAGCAGAAGACCCGAGAACACTGAAGCTTTCTTT
CASRRPENTEAFF
>TRBV5-1|-|TRBJ2-3|-
TGCGCCAGCAGCTTGGTTCAGGGGAGCACAGATACGCAGTATTTT
CASSLVQGSTDTQYF
>TRBV19|-|TRBJ1-2|-
TGTGCCAGTAGTAAAGCGACCTATGGCTACACCTTC
CASSKATYGYTF
>TRBV19|-|TRBJ2-1|-
TGTGCCACCACCGCCGGGACACTATCCTACAATGAGCAGTTCTTC
CATTAGTLSYNEQFF
>TRBV19|-|TRBJ2-7|-
TGTGCCAGTAGTATTAGGTGGGGACGGATCTACGAGCAGTACTTC
CASSIRWGRIYEQYF
>TRBV27|-|TRBJ2-7|-
TGTGCCAGCAGGGTCACTTCCGGGACCACCTACGAGCAGTACTTC
CASRVTSGTTYEQYF
>TRBV30|-|TRBJ1-2|-
TGTGCCTGCCCTAATCACAATGGCTACACCTTC
CACPNHNGYTF
>TRBV19|-|TRBJ2-7|-
TGTGCCAGTAGTCTCAAGCCCTCCTACGAGCAGTACTTC
CASSLKPSYEQYF
>TRBV7-2|-|TRBJ2-3|-
TGTGCCAGCAGCGACGACCGGCAAACAGATACGCAGTATTTT
CASSDDRQTDTQYF
>TRBV11-3|-|TRBJ2-2|-
TGTGCCAGCAGCCCAAGAGCGAACACCGGGGAGCTGTTTTTT
CASSPRANTGELFF
>TRBV7-9|-|TRBJ2-3|TRBD1
TGTGCCAGCAGCTTAGGACAGGGGTCAGATACGCAGTATTTT
CASSLGQGSDTQYF
>TRBV28|-|TRBJ1-2|-
TGTGCCAGCAGTGGGGCCCTGGGGCAGGGACATGGCTACACCTTC
CASSGALGQGHGYTF
>TRBV6-5|-|TRBJ1-3|-
TGTGCCAGCAGTTCTAGATCCTCCTCTGGAAACACCATATATTTT
CASSSRSSSGNTIYF
>TRBV30|-|TRBJ2-7|TRBD1
TGTGCCGCACAGGGGGTCCCCTACGAGCAGTACTTC
CAAQGVPYEQYF
>TRBV10-3|-|TRBJ1-1|TRBD1
TGTGCCGCCAGGGGGCGAGCTTTCTTT
CAARGRAFF
>TRBV6-1|-|TRBJ1-5|TRBD1
TGTGCCAGCAGGACAGGGGGCTCCAATCAGCCCCAGCATTTT
CASRTGGSNQPQHF
>TRBV5-1|-|TRBJ1-1|-
TGCGCCAGCAGCTTGATATCCATGAACACTGAAGCTTTCTTT
CASSLISMNTEAFF
>TRBV5-4|once|TRBJ2-2|TRBD1
TGTGCCAGCAGCCAAGGCAGGGGGCAGTACACCGGGGAGCTGTTTTTT
CASSQGRGQYTGELFF
>TRBV6-6|-|TRBJ2-1|-
TGTGCCAGCAGTTACGCGGGGGCGGGGGAGCAGTTCTTC
CASSYAGAGEQFF
>TRBV6-1|once|TRBJ1-2|TRBD1
TGTGCCAGCAGGACCGGGACAGGACCCTATGGCTACACCTTC
CASRTGTGPYGYTF
>TRBV9|once|TRBJ2-1|TRBD2
TGTGCCAGCAGCGTAGACGGCGGGGGGGCCTCCTACAATGAGCAGTTCTTC
CASSVDGGGASYNEQFF
>TRBV29-1|-|TRBJ2-7|-
TGCAGCGTGTCAGGCTTCTCCTACGAGCAGTACTTC
CSVSGFSYEQYF
>TRBV30|-|TRBJ2-1|-
TGTGCCTGGACAGGGAACTACAATGAGCAGTTCTTC
CAWTGNYNEQFF
>TRBV6-1|-|TRBJ2-5|-
TGTGCCAGCAGCCAAGGGGTAGAGACCCAGTACTTC
CASSQGVETQYF
>TRBV7-2|-|TRBJ2-2|TRBD1
TGTGCCAGCAGCTTAGCGAGGACAGGCTCCGGGGAGCTGTTTTTT
CASSLARTGSGELFF
>TRBV5-1|-|TRBJ1-1|-
TGCGCCAGCAGCTTGCTCGGGGAGGGTAACACTGAAGCTTTCTTT
CASSLLGEGNTEAFF
>TRBV7-2|-|TRBJ1-2|-
TGTGCCAGCAGCTTAGGTGGGGGCGGTAGTAGTAACTATGGCTACACCTTC
CASSLGGGGSSNYGYTF
>TRBV27|hyperexpanded|TRBJ2-2|TRBD2
TGTGCCAGCAGTTCGAACCTAGCGGGGGTGAACACCGGGGAGCTGTTTTTT
CASSSNLAGVNTGELFF
>TRBV19|-|TRBJ1-1|TRBD1
TGTGCCAGTAGTACACTTGTAACACAGGGGTGGAGCACTGAAGCTTTCTTT
CASSTLVTQGWSTEAFF
>TRBV14|-|TRBJ1-2|-
TGTGCCAGCAGCCAAGTCGCAGGGTGGAACTATGGCTACACCTTC
CASSQVAGWNYGYTF
>TRBV7-3|-|TRBJ2-1|-
TGTGCCAGCAGCTTAATGCCCACAGGGAGTAATGAGCAGTTCTTC
CASSLMPTGSNEQFF